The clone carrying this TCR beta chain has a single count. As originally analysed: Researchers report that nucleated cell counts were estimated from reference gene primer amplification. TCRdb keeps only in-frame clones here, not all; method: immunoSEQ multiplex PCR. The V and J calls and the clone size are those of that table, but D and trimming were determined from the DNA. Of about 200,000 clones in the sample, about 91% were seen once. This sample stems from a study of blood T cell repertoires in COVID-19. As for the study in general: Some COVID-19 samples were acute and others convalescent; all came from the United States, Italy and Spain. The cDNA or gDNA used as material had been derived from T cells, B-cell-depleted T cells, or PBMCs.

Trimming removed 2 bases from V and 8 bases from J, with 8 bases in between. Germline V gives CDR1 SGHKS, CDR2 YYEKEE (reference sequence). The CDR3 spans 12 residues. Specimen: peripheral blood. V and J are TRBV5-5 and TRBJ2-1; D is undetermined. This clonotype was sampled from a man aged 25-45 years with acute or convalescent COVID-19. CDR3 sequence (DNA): TGTGCCAGCAGCTTTGGCGGAGATGAGCAGTTCTTC. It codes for CASSFGGDEQFF.